This entry is about one T cell receptor beta chain. Its antigen remains unidentified. Separation of CD4+ and CD8+ cells was performed by positive magnetic bead selection, and purity was verified by flow cytometry. In germline, CDR1 is PRHDT, CDR2 FYEKMQ (reference sequence). The CDR3 sequence is 13 residues long. Trimming took 5 bases from V and 2 from J, leaving 10 bases between them. This specimen comes from a study of somatic mutations in cytotoxic T cells in rheumatoid arthritis. As for the study in general: T-cell populations stained with V beta antibodies were in some cases flow-sorted at nearly 100% purity, including V beta1+ cells that were sequenced for TCRB. The study, taken as a whole, reports: In about an eighth of the roughly 60 patients, the largest CD8+ clone exceeded 20% of CD8+ cells.

The protocol was immunoSEQ multiplex PCR, while the TCRdb copy is restricted to in-frame clones and leaves out a portion. This table has 5,500 to 6,500 clones, 70% to 85% appearing once. This sequence was found in a woman aged 45-59 years with rheumatoid arthritis. Sequenced input: CD8+ T cells sorted from blood. The rearrangement uses TRBV13 and TRBJ2-7; D perhaps matches TRBD1 (6 bases). CDR3 nucleotides: TGTGCCAGCAGCCGCCAGGGGACCTACGAGCAGTACTTC. The encoded protein is CASSRQGTYEQYF.